This T cell receptor beta chain was identified in a study of OX40 agonist ivuxolimab in advanced cancers. Repertoires were generated with immunoSEQ multiplex PCR, while TCRdb's copy carries only in-frame clones and drops some. The data hold fewer than 90,000 clones, with more than 80% observed a single time. This CDR3 contains 11 residues. Germline CDR1 is GTSNPN and CDR2 is SVGIG (reference sequence). Between the trimmed V and J ends, which lost 3 bases and 11 bases, there was a span of 13 bases. Sample: CD4+ or CD8+ T cells sorted from blood, taken in a trial of the OX40 agonist ivuxolimab. The sequence came from an adult with an advanced solid tumor such as melanoma, head and neck, liver or kidney cancer. The gene calls are TRBV30 and TRBJ2-5, with D unresolved. In DNA, the CDR3 is TGTGCCTGGAGGGGCGGATCCGTGCAGTACTTC. It yields the protein CAWRGGSVQYF.